This TCR beta chain was sequenced during a study of T-cell memory formation after mild COVID-19 (dated by TCRdb to the early 2020s). Regarding the study in general: TCR sequence clusters from the two donors were found to be largely donor specific. In two donors, T-cell clones that expanded and contracted after mild COVID-19 were followed by sequencing TCRalpha and TCRbeta repertoires longitudinally. The cohort comprised two young, previously healthy adult volunteers, one female and one male. General findings and caveats noted by the study authors: From day 15 to 85, contracting clones showed balanced CD4/CD8 phenotypes, whereas a second wave of clones that expanded from day 15 to 37 leaned towards CD4+. SARS-CoV-2 specificity was not confirmed for the second-wave clones peaking on day 37. Contracting CD4+ clones appeared mostly in the CM and EM memory subsets, whereas CD8+ clones were enriched in EMRA. Only two mild cases were covered by the study, and larger cohorts that include severe cases with pre-infection samples were considered necessary. Some responding clones were detected in pre-infection memory, which suggested that pre-existing cross-reactive memory T cells had joined the SARS-CoV-2 response.

The instrument given in TCRdb is Illumina NovaSeq 6000. Using 5'RACE with constant-segment primers, TCRalpha and TCRbeta cDNA libraries were constructed, with sample barcodes and unique molecular identifiers added in the process. Trizol reagent was used to extract RNA from every sample. Amplification of the libraries took two PCR steps, and the second step added a second sample barcode plus Illumina TruSeq adapters. The libraries were sequenced on an Illumina NovaSeq using 2 x 150 bp paired-end reads. On the study's bioinformatics: Reads were demultiplexed and collapsed into UMI-guided consensus sequences with migec v1.2.7. Using mixcr v2.1.11, UMI consensuses were aligned to TRA and TRB V and J templates and then assembled into clonotypes. Expanded or contracted clonotypes were those called significant by both edgeR and NoisET, with noise models trained on biological replicates. edgeR calls used a false discovery rate-adjusted p below 0.01 and a log2 fold-change threshold of 1. As an exploratory analysis of dynamics, max-normalized trajectories of the 1000 most abundant clonotypes were examined with PCA combined with hierarchical clustering. Each responding clone was given a CD4 or CD8 phenotype based on the CD4+ and CD8+ repertoires, which had been sequenced separately. TCRdb took the public reads, trimmed them with fastp at Q25, ran MiXCR for clone calling and kept in-frame beta chains. Entries are consolidated by CDR3 protein sequence, retaining the most common genes and DNA. The V and J calls follow TCRdb's processing rather than the paper's. Present in this sample are more than 120,000 distinct CDR3 sequences, 19% of which were seen just once. Of the sample, approximately 2% falls within the top ten clones.

Ficoll-Paque density gradient centrifugation was used to isolate PBMCs. At the junction V is shortened by 0 bases and J by 5 bases, with 11 bases in between. Per the germline V gene, SGHDT is the CDR1 and YYEEEE is the CDR2. Counted from cysteine to phenylalanine, this CDR3 has 14 amino acids. The CDR3 DNA has 42 bases and is translated from base 1. This clonotype was observed a single time. Its specific antigen is unknown. Per-nucleotide qualities are absent, and no much larger clonotype sits a single base away. The sequence was collected from an adult woman who had mild COVID-19 (a few samples of this study predate the infection). The sample titles of this study are shuffled in the database, so cell type and time point are left out; the donor was told from shared clones. The sequencing input was PBMCs or a T cell subset sorted from them (not recorded which). Recombination connected TRBV5-6 to TRBJ2-5, with TRBD2 tentatively as D gene (5 bases match). The nucleotide sequence reads TGTGCCAGCAGCTTGGGAGTCCCGGGGGAGACCCAGTACTTC. Translated, it reads CASSLGVPGETQYF.